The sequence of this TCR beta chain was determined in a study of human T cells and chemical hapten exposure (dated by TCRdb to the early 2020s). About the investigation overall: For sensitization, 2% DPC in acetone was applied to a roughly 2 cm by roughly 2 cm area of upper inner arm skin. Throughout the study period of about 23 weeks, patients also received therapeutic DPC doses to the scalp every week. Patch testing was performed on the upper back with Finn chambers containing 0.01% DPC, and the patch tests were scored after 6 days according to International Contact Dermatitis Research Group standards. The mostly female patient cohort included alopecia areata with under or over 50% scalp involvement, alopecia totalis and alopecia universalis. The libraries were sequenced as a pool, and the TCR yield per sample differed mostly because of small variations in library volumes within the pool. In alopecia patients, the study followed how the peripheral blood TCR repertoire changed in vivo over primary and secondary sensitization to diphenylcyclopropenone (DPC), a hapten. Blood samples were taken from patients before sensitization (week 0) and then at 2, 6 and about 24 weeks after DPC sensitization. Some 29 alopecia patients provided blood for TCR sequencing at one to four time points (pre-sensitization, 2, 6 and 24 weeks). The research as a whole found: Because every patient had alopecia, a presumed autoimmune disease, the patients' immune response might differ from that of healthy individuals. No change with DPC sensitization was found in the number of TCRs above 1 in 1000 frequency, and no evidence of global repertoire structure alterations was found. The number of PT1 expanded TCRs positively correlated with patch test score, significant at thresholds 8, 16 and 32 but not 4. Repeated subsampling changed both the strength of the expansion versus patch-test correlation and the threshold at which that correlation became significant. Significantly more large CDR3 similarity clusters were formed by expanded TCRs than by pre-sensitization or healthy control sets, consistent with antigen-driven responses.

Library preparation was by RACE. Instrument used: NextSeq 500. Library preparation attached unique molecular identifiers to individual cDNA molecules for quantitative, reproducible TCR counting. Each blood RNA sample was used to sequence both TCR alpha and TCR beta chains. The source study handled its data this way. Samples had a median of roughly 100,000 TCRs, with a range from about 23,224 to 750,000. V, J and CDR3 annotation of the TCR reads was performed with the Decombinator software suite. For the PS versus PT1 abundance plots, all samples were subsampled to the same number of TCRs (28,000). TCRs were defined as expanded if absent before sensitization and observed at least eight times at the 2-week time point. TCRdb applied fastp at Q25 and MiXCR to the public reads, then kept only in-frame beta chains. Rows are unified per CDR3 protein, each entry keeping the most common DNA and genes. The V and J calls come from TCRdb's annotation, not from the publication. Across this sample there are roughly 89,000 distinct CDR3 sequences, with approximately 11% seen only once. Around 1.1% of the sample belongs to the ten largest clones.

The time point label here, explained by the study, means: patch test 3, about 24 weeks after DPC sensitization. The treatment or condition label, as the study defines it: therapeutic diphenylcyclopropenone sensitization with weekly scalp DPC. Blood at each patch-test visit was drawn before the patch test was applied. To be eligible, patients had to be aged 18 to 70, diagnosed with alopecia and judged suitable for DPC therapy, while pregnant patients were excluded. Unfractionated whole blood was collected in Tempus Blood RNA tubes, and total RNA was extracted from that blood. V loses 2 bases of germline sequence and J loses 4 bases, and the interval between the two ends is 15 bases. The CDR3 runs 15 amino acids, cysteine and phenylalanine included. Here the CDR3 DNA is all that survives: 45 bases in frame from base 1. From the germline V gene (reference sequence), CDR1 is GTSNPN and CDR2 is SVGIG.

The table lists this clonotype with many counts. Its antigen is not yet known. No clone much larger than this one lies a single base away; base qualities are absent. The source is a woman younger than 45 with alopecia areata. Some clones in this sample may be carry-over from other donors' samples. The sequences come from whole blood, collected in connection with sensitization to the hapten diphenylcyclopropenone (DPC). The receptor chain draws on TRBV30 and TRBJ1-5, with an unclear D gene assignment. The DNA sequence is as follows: TGTGCCTGGAGTTCCCTCAGGTCGGATAATCAGCCCCAGCATTTT. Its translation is CAWSSLRSDNQPQHF.